The clone carrying this T cell receptor beta chain appeared once. Its antigen remains unidentified. Germline V gene sequence: CDR1 MNHNS, CDR2 SASEGT. CDR3 length equals 14 residues. The ends lost 10 bases at V and 4 bases at J; junction bases unmatched: 11. The sample comes from a study of long-term antiretroviral therapy in people with HIV. Study-wide background: There is a gap of about a decade between the earliest samples and the later 2015 immediate-ART recommendation.

Broader study findings: HIV repertoires covered narrower CDR3 length ranges than controls did. ART-treated samples gained diversity yet remained below transplant donor controls.

Samples were assayed with immunoSEQ v3.0 at survey level. Generated by immunoSEQ multiplex PCR, the TCRdb table keeps only in-frame clones and is missing some. The table has roughly 40,000 clones, more than 70% seen once. The rearrangement joins TRBV6-1 to TRBJ1-2; TRBD1 aligns across 8 bases. The sequence was collected from a woman between 45 and 65 years old with HIV. Sequences were derived from unsorted PBMCs, sampled 3.1 years after starting antiretroviral therapy. The CDR3 region has the DNA TGTGCCACTAACGGACAGGGACGCGCCTATGGCTACACCTTC. Amino acids: CATNGQGRAYGYTF.